This T cell receptor (beta chain) was sequenced for a study of T cell responses to AZD1222 COVID-19 vaccine. The study's findings and limits: Distributed over spike, vaccine-associated CD4 TCRs predominated at 160-218 and 743-854. Nearly half of spike-specific TCRs reportedly go after variant regions that carry no mutations.

As regards this clone: Antigen specificity is unknown.

Only in-frame clones appear in the TCRdb table, and some are missing; sequencing was by immunoSEQ multiplex PCR. The sample includes some 150,000 clones, 85% to 95% of them seen just once. V lost 3 bases and J lost 1, with 12 bases in between. Germline V gene data show CDR1 as KGHSH and CDR2 as LQKENI. This CDR3 is built from 16 residues. This clonotype originated in an adult in good health. This rearrangement joins TRBV18 to TRBJ2-2; D unclear. Material: peripheral blood, obtained on day 0 of AZD1222 vaccination. In nucleotides, the CDR3 is TGTGCCAGCTCACCGCAAACTACAGAGAACACCGGGGAGCTGTTTTTT. Protein: CASSPQTTENTGELFF. The full variable domain, in which reference TRBV18 and TRBJ2-2 provide the parts outside the CDR3, is NAGVMQNPRHLVRRRGQEARLRCSPMKGHSHVYWYRQLPEEGLKFMVYLQKENIIDESGMPKERFSAEFPKEGPSILRIQQVVRGDSAAYFCASSPQTTENTGELFFGEGSRLTVL.